The 18 T cell receptor beta chains reported below all come from one sample, sequenced in a study of T cell clones after liver transplantation. Clones were read by immunoSEQ multiplex PCR, and TCRdb kept only the in-frame ones, dropping some. The sample includes about 75,000 clones, approximately 80% of them seen just once. The sample here was CD4+ T cells from blood, taken 48 months after liver transplant. Receptor source: a human patient who received a liver transplant. The graft donor may be the source of some T cells.

V gene TRBV5-1 combines with J gene TRBJ2-1; TRBD2 matches at 9 bases. V lost 2 bases, J lost 6 bases, and 6 bases stayed unmatched. The germline CDR1 and CDR2 sequences are SGHRS and YFSETQ. The length of the CDR3 is 15 residues. CDR3 nucleotide sequence: TGCGCCAGCAGCTTAAGGCTAGCGGGAAGCAATGAGCAGTTCTTC. It yields the protein CASSLRLAGSNEQFF.

The rearrangement links TRBV6-5 to TRBJ2-3, with TRBD2 matching 8 bases. The CDR3 loop spans 15 amino acids. V shed 0 bases and J 6 bases; nucleotides not matched to a gene: 5. Per germline, CDR1 MNHEY and CDR2 SVGAGI. CDR3 region: CASSYSGLAGDTQYF. The CDR3 region has the DNA TGTGCCAGCAGTTACTCGGGGCTAGCGGGTGATACGCAGTATTTT.

J is TRBJ2-2 and V is TRBV7-2; D unclear. Trimming took off 3 bases at V and 5 bases at J, with 13 bases between the two ends. This CDR3 has 15 residues. In germline, CDR1 is SGHTA, CDR2 FQGNSA. In DNA form, the CDR3 reads TGTGCCAGCAGCTTGAGGTCCCCTGGGACCGGGGAGCTGTTTTTT. Its translation is CASSLRSPGTGELFF.

The chain recombines TRBV7-9 with TRBJ2-1; 10 positions agree with TRBD2. J lost 5 bases, V lost 8 bases, and 6 bases had no gene match. CDR1 and CDR2 (germline): SEHNR, FQNEAQ (reference sequence). This CDR3 contains 14 residues. CDR3: CASQGTSVDNEQFF. In DNA, the CDR3 is TGTGCCAGCCAAGGGACTAGCGTAGACAATGAGCAGTTCTTC.

The chain carries TRBV28 and TRBJ2-7; TRBD2 matches at 11 bases. The germline gives CDR1 MDHEN, CDR2 SYDVKM. CDR3 length: 20 amino acids. J gave up 1 base and V 3 bases, and 17 bases lay outside the gene matches. For the CDR3, the DNA is TGTGCCAGCAGTTTCAATTATGCCGGGACTAGCGGTGCTCAATCCTACGAGCAGTACTTC. This sequence encodes CASSFNYAGTSGAQSYEQYF. Supplemented by reference TRBV28 and TRBJ2-7, the full variable domain reads DVKVTQSSRYLVKRTGEKVFLECVQDMDHENMFWYRQDPGLGLRLIYFSYDVKMKEKGDIPEGYSVSREKKERFSLILESASTNQTSMYLCASSFNYAGTSGAQSYEQYFGPGTRLTVT.

The J gene is TRBJ2-1, the V gene TRBV19; the D gene is possibly TRBD2 (6 bases). CDR1 is LNHDA and CDR2 is SQIVND in the germline V gene (reference sequence). The CDR3 is made up of 14 amino acids. Deletions cut 4 bases from V and 6 bases from J, with 13 bases between. CDR3 amino acids: CASSTPGRLNEQFF. CDR3 DNA sequence: TGTGCCAGTAGTACCCCGGGGAGGCTCAATGAGCAGTTCTTC.

J is TRBJ2-3 and V is TRBV2; 15 bases are shared with TRBD2. This CDR3 has 16 amino acids. Germline-derived CDR1 and CDR2 are SNHLY and FYNNEI. V lost 6 bases, J lost 3 bases, and 4 bases stayed unmatched. The CDR3, as DNA: TGTGCCAGCAGCCCGGGACTAGCGGGGGGAACAGATACGCAGTATTTT. It translates to CASSPGLAGGTDTQYF.

This sequence joins TRBV21-1 and TRBJ2-3; the table's D call TRBD2 went unverified against the DNA. TRBV21-1 is a pseudogene. The CDR3 is 14 residues long. The CDR3 reads CARVSGRSTDTQYF. CDR3 bases: TGTGCCAGGGTTAGCGGGAGAAGCACAGATACGCAGTATTTT.

The chain joins TRBV7-3 to TRBJ1-3, with 7 bases aligning to TRBD1. The CDR3 is 16 amino acids. Germline assignment: CDR1 SGHTA and CDR2 FQGTGA. Unmatched junction bases numbered 9, after V lost 5 bases and J lost 2 bases. CDR3: CASSPGGYLAGNTIYF. The CDR3 DNA sequence: TGTGCCAGCAGCCCAGGGGGGTACTTAGCTGGAAACACCATATATTTT.

The chain couples TRBV27 to TRBJ2-3; D ambiguous. V was pared by 5 bases and J by 2 bases, with 8 bases between. Germline V gene sequence: CDR1 MNHEY, CDR2 SMNVEV (reference sequence). The CDR3 is 13 residues long. CDR3 coding DNA: TGTGCCAGCAGTCGAACTATCACAGATACGCAGTATTTT. As protein: CASSRTITDTQYF.

This sequence joins TRBV9 and TRBJ1-3; D not certain. V was pared by 0 bases and J by 0 bases, with 7 bases between. This CDR3 is built from 15 residues. Germline-derived CDR1 and CDR2 are SGDLS and YYNGEE. The chain's CDR3 is CASSVGGSSGNTIYF. The CDR3 DNA reads as TGTGCCAGCAGCGTAGGGGGATCCTCTGGAAACACCATATATTTT. The full variable domain, in which reference TRBV9 and TRBJ1-3 provide the parts outside the CDR3, is DSGVTQTPKHLITATGQRVTLRCSPRSGDLSVYWYQQSLDQGLQFLIQYYNGEERAKGNILERFSAQQFPDLHSELNLSSLELGDSALYFCASSVGGSSGNTIYFGEGSWLTVV.

The table lists this clone with a few counts. The chain joins TRBV7-3 to TRBJ1-2, with D uncertain. The V gene lost 7 bases and the J gene lost 8 bases, with 20 bases spanning the gap. The CDR3 runs to 14 residues. Germline lookup yields CDR1 SGHTA and CDR2 FQGTGA. CDR3 DNA sequence: TGTGCCAGCACCAACCCGTCGGGGAATAGAGGCTACACCTTC. It specifies CASTNPSGNRGYTF.

The gene calls are TRBV18 and TRBJ2-4, with D uncertain. The CDR3 sequence is 14 residues long. The V end lost 4 bases, the J end lost 9 bases, and 16 bases lay between the germline ends. Germline assignment: CDR1 KGHSH and CDR2 LQKENI. The CDR3 sequence is CASSLTAPPSIQYF. In DNA form, the CDR3 reads TGTGCCAGCTCACTAACCGCCCCACCGAGCATTCAGTACTTC.

In DNA form, the CDR3 reads TGTGCCAGCAGCGTAGACGGACCTAGCAGAACTAGCACAGATACGCAGTATTTT. It yields the protein CASSVDGPSRTSTDTQYF. V is TRBV9 and J is TRBJ2-3, with a tentative D call TRBD2 (5 bases). V dropped 0 bases and J dropped 0 bases, with 17 bases sitting between them. The CDR3 runs 18 residues. Germline assignment: CDR1 SGDLS and CDR2 YYNGEE.

The rearrangement links TRBV11-2 to TRBJ2-5; D remains unclear. The CDR3 spans 15 residues. Trimming removed 5 bases at V and 5 bases at J, with 18 bases between. CDR1 SGHAT and CDR2 FQNNGV come from the germline V gene. The CDR3 region has the DNA TGTGCCAGCAGCCTGCAACCGGGCCTGGGGGAGACCCAGTACTTC. As protein: CASSLQPGLGETQYF.

The chain uses TRBV7-8 and TRBJ2-5; D gene ambiguous. V gave up 3 bases and J gave up 5 bases, with 4 bases separating them. The CDR3 has 11 amino acids. Germline lookup yields CDR1 SGHVS and CDR2 FQNEAQ. CDR3 sequence: CASSFGETQYF. Written as DNA, the CDR3 is TGTGCCAGCAGCTTTGGTGAGACCCAGTACTTC.

This chain links TRBV19 with TRBJ2-7; the D gene is possibly TRBD2 (5 bases). The CDR3 runs 13 residues. CDR1 and CDR2 from the germline V gene are LNHDA and SQIVND (reference sequence). V was trimmed by 8 bases and J by 2 bases, leaving 13 bases between them. CDR3 DNA: TGTGCCAGTGGTCCGGGAAGGGCCTACGAGCAGTACTTC. Its translation: CASGPGRAYEQYF.

This chain uses TRBV9 with TRBJ2-7; TRBD2 might be the D (5 bases). V shed 4 bases and J shed 2 bases, with 13 bases lying between them. CDR1 is SGDLS and CDR2 is YYNGEE in the germline V gene. The CDR3 consists of 14 residues. The CDR3 DNA is TGTGCCAGCAGCCCCTTGACCGGGGCCTACGAGCAGTACTTC. Protein product: CASSPLTGAYEQYF.